Described below is a single T cell receptor beta chain sequence and its context. Its specificity is not known. These data come from a study of blood T cells in healthy people across ages. Study-wide points: Roughly linear age-related decline in beta diversity appeared, significant by age 40.

Next came a second PCR, run for roughly 6 to 11 cycles, which used a sample-barcoded 5' primer along with a J-beta primer mix. A single record per CDR3 protein comes from TCRdb applying MiXCR to the 5' RACE reads. The table shows approximately 780,000 distinct CDR3 sequences, with under 30% occurring only once. CDR1 and CDR2 (germline): SGHAT, FQNNGV. The CDR3 covers 15 residues. V was trimmed by 1 base and J by 7 bases, leaving 11 bases between them. The same specimen was also included in a second study, on T cells of mothers and their children.

The chain joins TRBV11-2 to TRBJ1-6; D is unclear. The TCR sequence derives from a boy between 10 and 17 years old in good health. Sequenced: blood. The CDR3 sequence: CASSLGPAGNSPLHF. The CDR3, as DNA: TGTGCCAGCAGCTTAGGGCCGGCGGGAAATTCACCCCTCCACTTT.